This TCR beta chain originates from a study of cytomegalovirus exposure and HLA in healthy donors. About the research overall: Counted in an early data release were roughly 87 million unique TCRs from HLA-typed donors. General study results and limits: The authors confirmed in vitro that three CMV-associated chains were specific for CMV antigens. Reported performance of the classifier showed diagnosis of cytomegalovirus status with high specificity and sensitivity. In the analysis, some V segments, TRBV6-2 and TRBV6-3 included, were excluded as indistinguishable.

Primers for the PCR totalled 60 Vbeta and 13 Jbeta. Produced via immunoSEQ multiplex PCR; TCRdb's table is partial and in-frame only. The sample records about 140,000 clones, about four fifths being singletons. Germline loops: CDR1 SGHKS, CDR2 YYEKEE (reference sequence). This CDR3 region has 15 residues. Comments on this clone: The antigen is unknown. At one of its ends the junction is not consistent with the germline gene, which may arise from a read error.

The chain recombines TRBV5-5 with TRBJ2-1, with D hard to call. Source material: PBMCs. The TCR sequence derives from a man aged 18 to 30 in good health and CMV-seropositive. The CDR3 region has the DNA TGTGCCAGCAGCTTGTTAATAATAGCCTATAATGAGCAGTTCTTC. Translated: CASSLLIIAYNEQFF.